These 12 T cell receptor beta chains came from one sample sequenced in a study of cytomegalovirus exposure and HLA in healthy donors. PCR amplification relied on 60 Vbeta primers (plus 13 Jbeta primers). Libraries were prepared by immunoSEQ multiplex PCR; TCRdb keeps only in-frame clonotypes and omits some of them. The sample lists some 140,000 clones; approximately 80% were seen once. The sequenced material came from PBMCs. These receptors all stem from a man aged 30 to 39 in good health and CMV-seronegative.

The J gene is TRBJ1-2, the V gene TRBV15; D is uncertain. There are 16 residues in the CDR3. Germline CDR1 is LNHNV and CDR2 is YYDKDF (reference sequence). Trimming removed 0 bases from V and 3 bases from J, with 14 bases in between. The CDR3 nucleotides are TGTGCCACCAGCAGAGATAAATGGGCTCGCCACTATGGCTACACCTTC. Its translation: CATSRDKWARHYGYTF.

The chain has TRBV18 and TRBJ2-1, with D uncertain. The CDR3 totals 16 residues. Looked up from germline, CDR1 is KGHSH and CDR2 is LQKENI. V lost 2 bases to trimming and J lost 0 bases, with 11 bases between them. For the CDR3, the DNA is TGTGCCAGCTCACCAGGCGGTCCTGGCTCCTACAATGAGCAGTTCTTC. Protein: CASSPGGPGSYNEQFF. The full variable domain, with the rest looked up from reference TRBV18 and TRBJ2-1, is NAGVMQNPRHLVRRRGQEARLRCSPMKGHSHVYWYRQLPEEGLKFMVYLQKENIIDESGMPKERFSAEFPKEGPSILRIQQVVRGDSAAYFCASSPGGPGSYNEQFFGPGTRLTVL.

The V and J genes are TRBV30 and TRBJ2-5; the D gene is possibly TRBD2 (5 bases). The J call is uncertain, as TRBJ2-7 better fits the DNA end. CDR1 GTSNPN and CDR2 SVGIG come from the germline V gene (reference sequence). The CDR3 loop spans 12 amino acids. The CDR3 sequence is CAWSVGGYEQYF. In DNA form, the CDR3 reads TGTGCCTGGAGTGTAGGAGGCTACGAGCAGTACTTC.

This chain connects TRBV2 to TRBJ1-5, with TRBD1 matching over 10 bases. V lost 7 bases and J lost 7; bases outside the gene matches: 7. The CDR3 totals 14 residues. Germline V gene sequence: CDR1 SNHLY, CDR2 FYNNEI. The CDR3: CASTRDRGLQPQHF. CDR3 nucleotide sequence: TGTGCCAGCACCCGAGACAGGGGGCTGCAGCCCCAGCATTTT.

CDR3 nucleotide sequence: TGTGCCTCCAACGGCGGGACAGTTGAAGAGACCCAGTACTTC. It is translated as CASNGGTVEETQYF. V gene TRBV30 combines with J gene TRBJ2-5; D is perhaps TRBD1 (7 bases). Germline lookup yields CDR1 GTSNPN and CDR2 SVGIG (reference sequence). Trimming left V 7 bases short and J 3 bases short, with 18 bases between. The CDR3 runs 14 residues.

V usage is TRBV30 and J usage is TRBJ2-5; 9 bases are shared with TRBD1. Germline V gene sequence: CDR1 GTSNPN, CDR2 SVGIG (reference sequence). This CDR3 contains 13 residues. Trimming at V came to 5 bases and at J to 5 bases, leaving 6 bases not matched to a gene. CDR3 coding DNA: TGTGCCTGGGAACAGGGGGCCCGGGAGACCCAGTACTTC. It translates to CAWEQGARETQYF. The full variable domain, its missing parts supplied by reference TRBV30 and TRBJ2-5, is SQTIHQWPATLVQPVGSPLSLECTVEGTSNPNLYWYRQAAGRGLQLLFYSVGIGQISSEVPQNLSASRPQDRQFILSSKKLLLSDSGFYLCAWEQGARETQYFGPGTRLLVL.

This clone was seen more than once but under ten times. The CDR3 sequence: CASSSQFYEQYF. CDR3 coding DNA: TGTGCCAGCAGCTCACAGTTCTACGAGCAGTACTTC. This chain uses TRBV7-9 with TRBJ2-7; D unresolved. CDR3 size: 12 residues. Germline lookup yields CDR1 SEHNR and CDR2 FQNEAQ (reference sequence). V lost 4 bases and J 3 bases, leaving 7 bases between the germline ends.

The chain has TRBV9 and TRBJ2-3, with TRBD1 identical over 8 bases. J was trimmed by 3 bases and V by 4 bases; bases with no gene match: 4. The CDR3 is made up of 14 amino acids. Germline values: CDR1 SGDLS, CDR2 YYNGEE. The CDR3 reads CASSLWTGTDTQYF. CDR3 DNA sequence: TGTGCCAGCAGCCTGTGGACAGGGACAGATACGCAGTATTTT.

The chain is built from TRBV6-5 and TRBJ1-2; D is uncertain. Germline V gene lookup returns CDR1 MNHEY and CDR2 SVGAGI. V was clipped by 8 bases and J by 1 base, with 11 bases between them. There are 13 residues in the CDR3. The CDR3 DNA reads TGTGCCAGCCATGCACGAGTTAACTATGGCTACACCTTC. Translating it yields CASHARVNYGYTF.

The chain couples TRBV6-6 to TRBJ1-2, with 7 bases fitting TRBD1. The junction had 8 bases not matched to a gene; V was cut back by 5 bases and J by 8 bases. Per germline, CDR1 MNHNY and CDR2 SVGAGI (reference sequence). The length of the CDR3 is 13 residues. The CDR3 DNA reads TGTGCCAGCAGTGCCACAGGGACAGAGGGCTACACCTTC. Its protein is CASSATGTEGYTF.

The CDR3 sequence: CASSLFGFSNQPQHF. CDR3 coding DNA: TGCGCCAGCAGCTTGTTTGGCTTTAGCAATCAGCCCCAGCATTTT. The genes are TRBV5-1 and TRBJ1-5; D is unresolved. The V and J ends lost 1 base and 0 bases respectively, with 8 bases between them. The V gene's germline CDR1 is SGHRS and CDR2 YFSETQ. CDR3 length equals 15 residues.

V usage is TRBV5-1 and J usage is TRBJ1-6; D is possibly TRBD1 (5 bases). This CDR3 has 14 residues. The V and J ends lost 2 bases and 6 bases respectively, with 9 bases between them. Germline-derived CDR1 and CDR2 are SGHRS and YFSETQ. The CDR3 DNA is TGCGCCAGCAGCTTTCCGGGGGTTAATTCACCCCTCCACTTT. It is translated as CASSFPGVNSPLHF. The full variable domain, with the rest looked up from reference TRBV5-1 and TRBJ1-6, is KAGVTQTPRYLIKTRGQQVTLSCSPISGHRSVSWYQQTPGQGLQFLFEYFSETQRNKGNFPGRFSGRQFSNSRSEMNVSTLELGDSALYLCASSFPGVNSPLHFGNGTRLTVT.